These 14 T cell receptor beta chains were sequenced from one sample in a study of T cell responses to AZD1222 COVID-19 vaccine. The method was immunoSEQ multiplex PCR; TCRdb's version includes in-frame clones alone and lacks a portion of them. The sample holds approximately 130,000 clones, 75% to 95% seen once. The starting material was peripheral blood, obtained on day 0 of AZD1222 vaccination. The receptor source for this set is an adult in good health.

Only one count was recorded for this clone. This rearrangement joins TRBV28 to TRBJ1-6; possibly TRBD1 for D (5 bases). V lost 6 bases, J lost 2 bases, and 17 bases lay in between. This CDR3 is 17 amino acids long. CDR1 and CDR2 (germline): MDHEN, SYDVKM. CDR3 residues: CASSSSWVGAYNSPLHF. Here the CDR3 DNA reads TGTGCCAGCAGCTCGTCCTGGGTGGGGGCCTATAATTCACCCCTCCACTTT.

The chain couples TRBV5-5 to TRBJ1-1, with D tentatively TRBD1 (5 bases). Germline V gives CDR1 SGHKS, CDR2 YYEKEE (reference sequence). The CDR3 has 12 residues. With 7 bases removed from V and 6 bases from J, the gap between germline ends came to 13 bases. Here the CDR3 reads CASGTGLPEAFF. The CDR3 DNA follows: TGTGCCAGCGGGACGGGCCTACCTGAAGCTTTCTTT.

The J gene is TRBJ2-3, the V gene TRBV4-2, with a possible D match to TRBD1 (5 bases). The CDR3 has 15 residues. Germline-derived CDR1 and CDR2 are LGHNA and YNFKEQ. V shed 5 bases and J shed 5 bases, with 17 bases lying between them. The CDR3 DNA follows: TGTGCCAGCAGCGGAACCCGACAGCTTGTAGATACGCAGTATTTT. This sequence encodes CASSGTRQLVDTQYF.

J is TRBJ1-1 and V is TRBV5-1, with D uncertain. V was pared by 4 bases and J by 3 bases, with 19 bases between. CDR1 is SGHRS, CDR2 YFSETQ, per germline. This CDR3 is built from 16 residues. The CDR3 DNA reads as TGCGCCAGCAGCCCCGGGGTGCCCCTTTGGGACACTGAAGCTTTCTTT. Protein: CASSPGVPLWDTEAFF. Filled out from reference TRBV5-1 and TRBJ1-1, the complete variable domain reads KAGVTQTPRYLIKTRGQQVTLSCSPISGHRSVSWYQQTPGQGLQFLFEYFSETQRNKGNFPGRFSGRQFSNSRSEMNVSTLELGDSALYLCASSPGVPLWDTEAFFGQGTRLTVV.

Here the CDR3 reads CASSVVGGGEQYF. The CDR3 coding sequence is TGTGCCAGCAGCGTAGTTGGAGGGGGCGAGCAGTACTTC. V gene TRBV9 combines with J gene TRBJ2-7; D assignment may be TRBD1 or TRBD2 (6 bases each). Deletions cut 0 bases from V and 6 bases from J, with 10 bases between. Germline CDR1 reads SGDLS; CDR2 reads YYNGEE. The CDR3 is made up of 13 amino acids. The variable domain in full, completed from reference TRBV9 and TRBJ2-7, reads DSGVTQTPKHLITATGQRVTLRCSPRSGDLSVYWYQQSLDQGLQFLIQYYNGEERAKGNILERFSAQQFPDLHSELNLSSLELGDSALYFCASSVVGGGEQYFGPGTRLTVT.

About this clone: One junction end does not reproduce the germline sequence, and a read error may be involved. The rearrangement joins TRBV7-9 to TRBJ2-1, with D possibly being TRBD2 (7 bases). Germline-derived CDR1 and CDR2 are SEHNR and FQNEAQ (reference sequence). The CDR3 totals 12 residues. CDR3 DNA sequence: TGTGCCAGCAGCATACAGGGAGGGGAGCGGTTCTTC. It yields the protein CASSIQGGERFF.

The chain uses TRBV5-1 and TRBJ2-1, with D uncertain. CDR3 length equals 15 residues. Trimming stripped 4 bases from V and 0 bases from J, with 11 bases between. Looked up from germline, CDR1 is SGHRS and CDR2 is YFSETQ. CDR3 sequence (DNA): TGCGCCAGCAGCGGCATATCTGGCTCCTACAATGAGCAGTTCTTC. Translating gives CASSGISGSYNEQFF. The full variable domain, in which reference TRBV5-1 and TRBJ2-1 provide the parts outside the CDR3, is KAGVTQTPRYLIKTRGQQVTLSCSPISGHRSVSWYQQTPGQGLQFLFEYFSETQRNKGNFPGRFSGRQFSNSRSEMNVSTLELGDSALYLCASSGISGSYNEQFFGPGTRLTVL.

J is TRBJ2-5 and V is TRBV5-4, with 9 bases lining up with TRBD1. Germline lookup yields CDR1 SGHNT and CDR2 YYREEE (reference sequence). The V and J ends lost 5 bases and 4 bases, in that order; junction bases with no gene match: 0. The CDR3 consists of 12 residues. The DNA of the CDR3 is TGTGCCAGCAGGGGACAGGGAGAGACCCAGTACTTC. It yields the protein CASRGQGETQYF.

The CDR3 DNA reads as TGTGCCAGCCGAAGGACAGGGGTTGAGGAGACCCAGTACTTC. It yields the protein CASRRTGVEETQYF. The V call is TRBV6-5, the J call TRBJ2-5; 9 bases match TRBD1. J lost 5 bases, V lost 8 bases, and 9 bases had no gene match. CDR3 length equals 14 residues. Germline CDR1 MNHEY, CDR2 SVGAGI.

This sequence joins TRBV2 and TRBJ1-3; D possibly corresponds to TRBD1 (6 bases). Trimming removed 8 bases at V and 0 bases at J, with 8 bases between. The CDR3 is 13 residues long. Looked up from germline, CDR1 is SNHLY and CDR2 is FYNNEI. The DNA for the CDR3 is TGTGCCAGCTGGGACAACTCTGGAAACACCATATATTTT. Translating gives CASWDNSGNTIYF.

The chain is built from TRBV15 and TRBJ2-7, with a possible D match to TRBD2 (6 bases). CDR3 length: 16 residues. The ends were cut back, 1 base at V and 2 bases at J, with 15 bases in the middle. Germline assignment: CDR1 LNHNV and CDR2 YYDKDF (reference sequence). CDR3 residues: CATSRGLALGAYEQYF. CDR3 coding DNA: TGTGCCACCAGCAGAGGCCTAGCGTTAGGGGCCTACGAGCAGTACTTC.

The genes are TRBV29-1 and TRBJ2-2; 10 positions match TRBD1. Per germline, CDR1 SQVTM and CDR2 ANQGSEA. V lost 4 bases and J lost 2; bases outside the gene matches: 1. This CDR3 spans 14 amino acids. The CDR3 is CSVGQGANTGELFF. Here the CDR3 DNA reads TGCAGCGTTGGACAGGGGGCTAACACCGGGGAGCTGTTTTTT.

The J gene is TRBJ2-1, the V gene TRBV7-9; TRBD2 agrees at 10 bases. The V gene's germline CDR1 is SEHNR and CDR2 FQNEAQ (reference sequence). This CDR3 comprises 15 residues. Trimming at V came to 0 bases and at J to 5 bases, leaving 1 base not matched to a gene. The CDR3 loop reads CASSLALAGHNEQFF. In nucleotides, the CDR3 is TGTGCCAGCAGCTTAGCACTAGCGGGACACAATGAGCAGTTCTTC.

V usage is TRBV2 and J usage is TRBJ2-2; D is ambiguous. The CDR3 contains 13 residues. V lost 3 bases and J lost 3, with 5 bases in between. Germline V lookup: CDR1 SNHLY, CDR2 FYNNEI. CDR3 sequence reads: CASSDDYTGELFF. The CDR3 DNA reads TGTGCCAGCAGTGATGATTACACCGGGGAGCTGTTTTTT.